This T cell receptor (beta chain) appears in the sequencing data of a study of cytomegalovirus exposure and HLA in healthy donors. Overall study results and limits: In a later analysis, several top co-occurrence clusters appeared linked to parvovirus B19, influenza, CMV and Epstein-Barr virus. An analysis done earlier found most TCR beta V segments productive about 87% or about 30% of the time. A reported reduction in N-insertions relative to the roughly 710-donor mean was seen in an Asian-associated ancestry cluster in a later analysis. TCR beta V- and J-gene trimming, according to a later analysis, was linked to a missense DCLRE1C variant.

In the PCR, 60 Vbeta and 13 Jbeta primers were used. TCRdb keeps only in-frame clones here, not all; method: immunoSEQ multiplex PCR. This table has about 130,000 clones, 78% appearing once. The germline V gene has CDR1 MNHNS and CDR2 SASEGT. Deletions cut 3 bases from V and 4 bases from J, with 7 bases between. This CDR3 is built from 13 residues. As concerns this clone: What it binds is unknown.

This TCR was recovered from a man aged 40-49 years in good health and CMV-seronegative. The J gene is TRBJ2-1, the V gene TRBV6-1, with a possible D match to TRBD2 (6 bases). The material sequenced was PBMCs. CDR3 in amino acids: CASSDGGYNEQFF. DNA for the CDR3: TGTGCCAGCAGTGATGGGGGGTACAATGAGCAGTTCTTC.